This TCR beta chain was documented in a study of human T cells and chemical hapten exposure. As to time point: patch test 1, 2 weeks after DPC sensitization. Noted treatment: therapeutic diphenylcyclopropenone sensitization with weekly scalp DPC. As the library was built, unique molecular identifiers were attached to individual cDNA molecules. Original analysis: Individual samples carried between about 23,224 and 690,600 TCRs, with 95,638 as the median. TCRdb fed the RACE reads into MiXCR, producing one record per CDR3 protein. The V and J calls were not made by the authors but by TCRdb's processing. The table has around 340,000 distinct CDR3 sequences, around 6.9% seen once. The V gene lost 2 bases and the J gene lost 0 bases, with 10 bases spanning the gap. The CDR3 has 15 amino acids. CDR1 is MNHNS, CDR2 SASEGT, per germline.

This TCR was recovered from a young woman with alopecia areata. Some clones in this sample may be carry-over from other donors' samples. Sequencing was performed on whole blood, taken in connection with sensitization to the hapten diphenylcyclopropenone (DPC). The V call is TRBV6-1, the J call TRBJ1-1; no clear D. CDR3 sequence (DNA): TGTGCCAGCAGTGAATGGGAGGGCTTGAACACTGAAGCTTTCTTT. This gives the protein CASSEWEGLNTEAFF.